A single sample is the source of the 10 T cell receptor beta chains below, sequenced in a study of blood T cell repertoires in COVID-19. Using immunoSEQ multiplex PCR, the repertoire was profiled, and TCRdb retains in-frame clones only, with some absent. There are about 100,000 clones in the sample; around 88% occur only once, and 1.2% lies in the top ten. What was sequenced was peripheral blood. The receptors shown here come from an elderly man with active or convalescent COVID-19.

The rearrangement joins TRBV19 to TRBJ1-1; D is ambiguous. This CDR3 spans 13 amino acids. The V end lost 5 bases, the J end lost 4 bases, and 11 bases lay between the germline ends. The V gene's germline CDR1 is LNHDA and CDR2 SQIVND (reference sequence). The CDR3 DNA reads TGTGCCAGTAGTTCATCCGTGCGCACTGAAGCTTTCTTT. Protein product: CASSSSVRTEAFF.

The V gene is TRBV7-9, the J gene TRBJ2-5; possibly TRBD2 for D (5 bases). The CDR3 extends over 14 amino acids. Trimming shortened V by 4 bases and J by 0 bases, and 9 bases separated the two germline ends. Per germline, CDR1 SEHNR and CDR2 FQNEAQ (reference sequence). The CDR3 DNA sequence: TGTGCCAGCAGCTCGAGGGCCTACCAAGAGACCCAGTACTTC. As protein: CASSSRAYQETQYF.

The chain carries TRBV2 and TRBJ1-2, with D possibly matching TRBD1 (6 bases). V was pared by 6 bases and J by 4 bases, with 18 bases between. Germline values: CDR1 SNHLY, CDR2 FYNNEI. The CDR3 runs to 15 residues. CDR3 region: CASSVTGDLAYGYTF. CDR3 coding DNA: TGTGCCAGCAGCGTGACAGGCGACCTGGCCTATGGCTACACCTTC.

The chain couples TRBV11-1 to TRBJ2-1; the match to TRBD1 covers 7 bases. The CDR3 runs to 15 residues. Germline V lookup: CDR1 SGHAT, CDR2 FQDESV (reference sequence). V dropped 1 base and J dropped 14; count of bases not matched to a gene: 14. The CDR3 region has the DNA TGTGCCAGCAGCTTAGGACAGGGTTCGCCCCTTCCAGAGTTCTTC. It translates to CASSLGQGSPLPEFF.

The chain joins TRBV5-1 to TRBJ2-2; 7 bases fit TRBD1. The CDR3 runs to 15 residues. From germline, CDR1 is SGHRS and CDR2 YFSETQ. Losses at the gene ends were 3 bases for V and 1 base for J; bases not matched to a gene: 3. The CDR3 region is CASSSGTVNTGELFF. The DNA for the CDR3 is TGCGCCAGCAGCTCCGGGACAGTGAACACCGGGGAGCTGTTTTTT. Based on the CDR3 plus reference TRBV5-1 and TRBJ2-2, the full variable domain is KAGVTQTPRYLIKTRGQQVTLSCSPISGHRSVSWYQQTPGQGLQFLFEYFSETQRNKGNFPGRFSGRQFSNSRSEMNVSTLELGDSALYLCASSSGTVNTGELFFGEGSRLTVL.

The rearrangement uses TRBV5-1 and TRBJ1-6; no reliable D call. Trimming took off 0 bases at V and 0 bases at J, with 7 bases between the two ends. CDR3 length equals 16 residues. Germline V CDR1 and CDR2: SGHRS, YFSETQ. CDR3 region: CASSLALSSYNSPLHF. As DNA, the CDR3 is TGCGCCAGCAGCTTGGCCCTGAGCTCCTATAATTCACCCCTCCACTTT.

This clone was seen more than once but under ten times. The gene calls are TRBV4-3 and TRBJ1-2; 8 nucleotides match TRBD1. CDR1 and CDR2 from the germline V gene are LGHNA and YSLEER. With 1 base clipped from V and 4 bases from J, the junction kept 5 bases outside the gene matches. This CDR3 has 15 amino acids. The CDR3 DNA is TGCGCCAGCAGCCAAGGCCTAACAGGGGGCTATGGCTACACCTTC. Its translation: CASSQGLTGGYGYTF.

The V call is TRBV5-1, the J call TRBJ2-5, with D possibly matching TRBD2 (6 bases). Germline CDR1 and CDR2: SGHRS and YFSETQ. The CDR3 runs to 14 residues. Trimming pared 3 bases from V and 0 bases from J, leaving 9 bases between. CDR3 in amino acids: CASSSGDYQETQYF. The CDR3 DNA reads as TGCGCCAGCAGCTCGGGGGACTACCAAGAGACCCAGTACTTC.

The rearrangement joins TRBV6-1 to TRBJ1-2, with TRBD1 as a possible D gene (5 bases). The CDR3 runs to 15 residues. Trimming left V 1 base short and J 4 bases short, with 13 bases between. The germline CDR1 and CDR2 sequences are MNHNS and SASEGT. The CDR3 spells CASSEVARASYGYTF. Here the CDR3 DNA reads TGTGCCAGCAGTGAAGTTGCCAGGGCGAGCTATGGCTACACCTTC.

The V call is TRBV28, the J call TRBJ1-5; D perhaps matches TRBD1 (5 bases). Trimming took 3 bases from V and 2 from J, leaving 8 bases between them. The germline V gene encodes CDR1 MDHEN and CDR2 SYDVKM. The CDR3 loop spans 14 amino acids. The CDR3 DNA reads TGTGCCAGCAGTTTGGACACGCGCAATCAGCCCCAGCATTTT. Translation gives CASSLDTRNQPQHF.